This record covers a single T cell receptor (beta chain). The data were produced by immunoSEQ multiplex PCR, yet TCRdb's version contains in-frame clones alone and is incomplete. The sample records about 58,000 clones, more than 75% being singletons. Germline V gene data show CDR1 as SGHVS and CDR2 as FNYEAQ. The CDR3 consists of 18 residues. The V gene end was trimmed by 3 bases and the J gene end by 7 bases; junction bases not matched to a gene: 15. The entry originates in a study of control samples from healthy donors and cancer patients. Sequenced: PBMCs. The gene calls are TRBV7-6 and TRBJ2-2; 9 bases fit TRBD2. The receptor's source is a woman aged 60-70 years with lung cancer. In DNA, the CDR3 is TGTGCCAGCAGCTTGATGGCAGTTAGCGGGAGACTAGGCGGGGAGCTGTTTTTT. Protein product: CASSLMAVSGRLGGELFF.